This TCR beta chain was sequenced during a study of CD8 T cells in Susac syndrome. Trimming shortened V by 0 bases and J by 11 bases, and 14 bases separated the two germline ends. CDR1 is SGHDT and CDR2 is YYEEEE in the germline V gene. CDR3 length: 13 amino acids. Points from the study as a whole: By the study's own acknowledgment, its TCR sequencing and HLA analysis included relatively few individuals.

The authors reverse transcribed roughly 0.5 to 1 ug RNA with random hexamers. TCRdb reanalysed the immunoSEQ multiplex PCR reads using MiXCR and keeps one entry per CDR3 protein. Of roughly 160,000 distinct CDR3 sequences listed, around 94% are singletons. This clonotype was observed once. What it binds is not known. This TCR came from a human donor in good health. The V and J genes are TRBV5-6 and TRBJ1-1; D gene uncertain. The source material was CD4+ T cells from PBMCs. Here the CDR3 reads CASSLGLGLSAFF. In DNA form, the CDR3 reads TGTGCCAGCAGCTTGGGACTGGGCTTGAGCGCTTTCTTT.